This T cell receptor (beta chain) originates from a study of early T cells in non-severe SARS-CoV-2 infection. The CDR3 runs 16 residues. Germline V gene lookup returns CDR1 DFQATT and CDR2 SNEGSKA (reference sequence). V was clipped by 1 base and J by 3 bases; unmatched bases: 6. Researchers attached unique molecular identifiers to individual cDNA molecules. From the 5' RACE reads, TCRdb called clonotypes with MiXCR, one entry per CDR3 protein. This table has about 110,000 distinct CDR3 sequences, approximately 12% appearing once. This clonotype was seen repeatedly, ten times or more. This receptor was obtained from an adult who was a healthcare worker with PCR-confirmed SARS-CoV-2 infection or an uninfected control (not recorded which). The material was whole blood, obtained at baseline. The chain carries TRBV20-1 and TRBJ2-1; 10 bases match TRBD2. The CDR3: CSARGVAGGYYNEQFF. The CDR3 DNA sequence: TGCAGTGCTAGAGGGGTAGCGGGAGGCTACTACAATGAGCAGTTCTTC.